The clone carrying this T cell receptor beta chain was counted many times. The source of the sample is a study of blood T cells in healthy people across ages. A sample-barcoded 5' primer and a J-beta primer mix were used in a second PCR of roughly 6 to 11 cycles. TCRdb reanalysed the 5' RACE reads using MiXCR and keeps one entry per CDR3 protein. The top ten hold 15% of the sample, which has 630,000 or so distinct CDR3 sequences, about a third seen once. PBMCs were isolated at a quantity of at least 7 million per sample. The sequencing input was blood. This receptor was taken from a woman at least 80 years old in good health.

CDR3 residues: CASSLVSRRGDGYTF. The DNA for the CDR3 is TGTGCCAGCAGCTTAGTTTCCCGTCGTGGCGATGGCTACACCTTC. The rearrangement joins TRBV7-8 to TRBJ1-2; the D is unclear. The germline gives CDR1 SGHVS, CDR2 FQNEAQ. CDR3 length: 15 residues. Trimming stripped 1 base from V and 6 bases from J, with 15 bases between.